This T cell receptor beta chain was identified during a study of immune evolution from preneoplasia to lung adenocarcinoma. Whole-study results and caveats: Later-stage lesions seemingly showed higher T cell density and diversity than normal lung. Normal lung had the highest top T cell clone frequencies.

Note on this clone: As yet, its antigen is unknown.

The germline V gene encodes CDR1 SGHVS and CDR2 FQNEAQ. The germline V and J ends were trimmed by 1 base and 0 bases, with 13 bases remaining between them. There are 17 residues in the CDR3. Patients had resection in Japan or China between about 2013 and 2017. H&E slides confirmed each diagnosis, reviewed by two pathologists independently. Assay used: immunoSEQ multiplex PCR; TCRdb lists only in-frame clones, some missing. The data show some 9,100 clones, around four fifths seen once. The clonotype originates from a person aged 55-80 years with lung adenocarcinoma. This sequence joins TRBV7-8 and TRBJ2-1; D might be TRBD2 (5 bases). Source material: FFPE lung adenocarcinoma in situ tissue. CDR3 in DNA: TGTGCCAGCAGCTTAGGCCTAGCCAAGAGCTCCTACAATGAGCAGTTCTTC. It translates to CASSLGLAKSSYNEQFF.